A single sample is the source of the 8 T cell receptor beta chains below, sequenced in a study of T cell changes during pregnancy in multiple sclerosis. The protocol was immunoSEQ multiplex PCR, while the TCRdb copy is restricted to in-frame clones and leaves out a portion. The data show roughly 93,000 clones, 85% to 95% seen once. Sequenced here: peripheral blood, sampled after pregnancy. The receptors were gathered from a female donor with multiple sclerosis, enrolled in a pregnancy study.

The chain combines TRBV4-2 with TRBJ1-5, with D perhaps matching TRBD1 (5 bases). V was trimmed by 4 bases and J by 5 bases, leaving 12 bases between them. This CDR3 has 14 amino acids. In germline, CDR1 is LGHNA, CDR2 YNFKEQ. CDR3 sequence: CASSPLWGDQPQHF. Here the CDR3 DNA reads TGTGCCAGCAGCCCCCTTTGGGGGGATCAGCCCCAGCATTTT.

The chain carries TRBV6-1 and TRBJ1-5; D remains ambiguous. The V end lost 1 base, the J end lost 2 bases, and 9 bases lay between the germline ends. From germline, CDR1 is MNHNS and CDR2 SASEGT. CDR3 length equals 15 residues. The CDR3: CASSEVVRGNQPQHF. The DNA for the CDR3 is TGTGCCAGCAGTGAAGTGGTGAGAGGCAATCAGCCCCAGCATTTT.

The chain's CDR3 is CASSIGTENQPQHF. CDR3 nucleotide sequence: TGCGCCAGCAGCATTGGGACAGAAAATCAGCCCCAGCATTTT. The V and J genes are TRBV4-1 and TRBJ1-5; 7 bases fit TRBD1. The CDR3 loop spans 14 amino acids. Germline V gene sequence: CDR1 MGHRA, CDR2 YSYEKL. J lost 4 bases, V lost 5 bases, and 5 bases had no gene match.

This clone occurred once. The CDR3 DNA sequence: TGTGCCTGGAGTGTTCTTAGGGGTAGCGGGCCCACAGATACGCAGTATTTT. Its translation is CAWSVLRGSGPTDTQYF. V gene TRBV30 combines with J gene TRBJ2-3; 7 bases are shared with TRBD2. The junction had 11 bases not matched to a gene; V was cut back by 0 bases and J by 2 bases. Germline lookup yields CDR1 GTSNPN and CDR2 SVGIG (reference sequence). The CDR3 covers 17 residues.

As DNA, the CDR3 is TGTGCCAGCAGCCACCTAGGGGGACAAACGAACACCGGGGAGCTGTTTTTT. Translated: CASSHLGGQTNTGELFF. The rearrangement joins TRBV7-9 to TRBJ2-2, with TRBD1 as a possible D gene (6 bases). Per germline, CDR1 SEHNR and CDR2 FQNEAQ (reference sequence). This CDR3 region has 17 residues. Trimming shortened V by 5 bases and J by 0 bases, and 16 bases separated the two germline ends.

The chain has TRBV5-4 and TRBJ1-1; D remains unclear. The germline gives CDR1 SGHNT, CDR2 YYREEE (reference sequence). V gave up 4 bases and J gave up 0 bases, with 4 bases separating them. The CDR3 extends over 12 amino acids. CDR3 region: CASSKLNTEAFF. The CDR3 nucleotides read TGTGCCAGCAGCAAGCTGAACACTGAAGCTTTCTTT.

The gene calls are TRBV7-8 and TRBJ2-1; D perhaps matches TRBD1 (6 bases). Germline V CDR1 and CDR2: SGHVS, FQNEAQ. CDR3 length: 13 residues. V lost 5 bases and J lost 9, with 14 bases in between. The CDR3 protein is CASSPRTDLEQFF. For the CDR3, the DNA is TGTGCCAGCAGCCCCCGGACAGACCTTGAGCAGTTCTTC.

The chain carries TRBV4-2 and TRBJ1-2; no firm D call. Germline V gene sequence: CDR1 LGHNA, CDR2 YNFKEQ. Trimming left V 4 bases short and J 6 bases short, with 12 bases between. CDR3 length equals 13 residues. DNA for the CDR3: TGTGCCAGCAGCCCTAGAGCCGCGGATGGCTACACCTTC. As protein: CASSPRAADGYTF.